A selection of T cell receptor beta chains follows, all from one sample in a study of blood T cell repertoires in COVID-19. Produced via immunoSEQ multiplex PCR; TCRdb's table is partial and in-frame only. Of roughly 23,000 clones in the sample, about 91% are singletons; the top ten hold around 3%. The sequencing sample was made of peripheral blood. These TCRs come from a woman in her 70s with active COVID-19. Both conserved end residues are part of each CDR3. A D gene is named only where the DNA matches it firmly. Some rows have no size entry. The others give once, few or many, or a class for an expanded clone.

j_call: TRBJ2-7; cdr3_length: 15; v_call: TRBV7-2; d_call: NA; clone_size: NA; cdr3_nt: TGTGCCAGCAGCTTAGATATAGCGGCGACCTACGAGCAGTACTTC; cdr3_aa: CASSLDIAATYEQYF
j_call: TRBJ2-1; cdr3_length: 15; v_call: TRBV10-3; d_call: TRBD2; clone_size: NA; cdr3_nt: TGTGCCATCAGTGGGTTGGGGGGGGAATACAATGAGCAGTTCTTC; cdr3_aa: CAISGLGGEYNEQFF
j_call: TRBJ1-2; cdr3_length: 12; v_call: TRBV5-5; d_call: NA; clone_size: NA; cdr3_nt: TGTGCCAGCAGCTTGGCAGGCTATGGCTACACCTTC; cdr3_aa: CASSLAGYGYTF
j_call: TRBJ1-2; cdr3_length: 13; v_call: TRBV3-1/TRBV3-2; d_call: NA; clone_size: NA; cdr3_nt: TGTGCCAGCAGCACAGGAGGGCCGGGAGGCTACACCTTC; cdr3_aa: CASSTGGPGGYTF
j_call: TRBJ2-7; cdr3_length: 15; v_call: TRBV19; d_call: TRBD1; clone_size: NA; cdr3_nt: TGTGCCAGTAGTATTACAGGGGGCTTAAGCTACGAGCAGTACTTC; cdr3_aa: CASSITGGLSYEQYF
j_call: TRBJ2-1; cdr3_length: 15; v_call: TRBV5-5; d_call: TRBD2; clone_size: once; cdr3_nt: TGTGCCAGCAGTTTCAGGCTAGCGGGGGGGAATGAGCAGTTCTTC; cdr3_aa: CASSFRLAGGNEQFF
j_call: TRBJ2-7; cdr3_length: 13; v_call: TRBV7-9; d_call: TRBD1; clone_size: NA; cdr3_nt: TGTGCCAGCAGCTCCGGACAGGGGAGTGAGCAGTACTTC; cdr3_aa: CASSSGQGSEQYF
j_call: TRBJ1-1; cdr3_length: 14; v_call: TRBV11-2; d_call: NA; clone_size: NA; cdr3_nt: TGTGCCAGCAGCTCTTCCGACGGGGGCACTGAAGCTTTCTTT; cdr3_aa: CASSSSDGGTEAFF
j_call: TRBJ2-7; cdr3_length: 13; v_call: TRBV2; d_call: TRBD2; clone_size: NA; cdr3_nt: TGTGCCAGCAGTCGGGGTAGCGGGTACGAGCAGTACTTC; cdr3_aa: CASSRGSGYEQYF
j_call: TRBJ2-1; cdr3_length: 15; v_call: TRBV7-3; d_call: TRBD2; clone_size: NA; cdr3_nt: TGTGCCAGCAGCCGCGGACTAGCGGGAATAGGTGAGCAGTTCTTC; cdr3_aa: CASSRGLAGIGEQFF
j_call: TRBJ2-7; cdr3_length: 13; v_call: TRBV28; d_call: TRBD2; clone_size: NA; cdr3_nt: TGTGCCAGCAAATTAGCGGGAGGGTCCGAGCAGTACTTC; cdr3_aa: CASKLAGGSEQYF
j_call: TRBJ2-7; cdr3_length: 15; v_call: TRBV6-5; d_call: TRBD1; clone_size: NA; cdr3_nt: TGTGCCAGCAGTAAGACCGGGACAGGGAACTACGAGCAGTACTTC; cdr3_aa: CASSKTGTGNYEQYF
j_call: TRBJ2-3; cdr3_length: 15; v_call: TRBV11-2; d_call: NA; clone_size: NA; cdr3_nt: TGTGCCAGCAGCTTAGAACTAGCTAGCACAGATACGCAGTATTTT; cdr3_aa: CASSLELASTDTQYF
j_call: TRBJ1-1; cdr3_length: 12; v_call: TRBV30; d_call: NA; clone_size: NA; cdr3_nt: TGTGCCTGGAGTACGGTGAACACTGAAGCTTTCTTT; cdr3_aa: CAWSTVNTEAFF
j_call: TRBJ2-2; cdr3_length: 18; v_call: TRBV9; d_call: TRBD2; clone_size: NA; cdr3_nt: TGTGCCAGCAGCGTAGTAAACCCGACTAGCGGCAACACCGGGGAGCTGTTTTTT; cdr3_aa: CASSVVNPTSGNTGELFF
j_call: TRBJ2-7; cdr3_length: 13; v_call: TRBV28; d_call: NA; clone_size: NA; cdr3_nt: TGTGCCAGCAGCCCAGGCGGGCGGTACGAGCAGTACTTC; cdr3_aa: CASSPGGRYEQYF